This T cell receptor beta chain was profiled in a study of shared clonotypes between healthy human individuals. Study-level findings and limits: Across a handful of donors, naive CD4 shared roughly 5%, naive CD8 less than 4%, memory CD4 approximately 2.5%, memory CD8 about 0.38%.

For this clone: Its antigen is currently unknown.

Terminally differentiated effector memory CD45RA+ cells were excluded by CCR7 positive selection of CD45RO-negative cells. Investigators spread the genomic DNA of each subset evenly over several immunoSEQ plates. Clones were sequenced by immunoSEQ multiplex PCR, and TCRdb holds only the in-frame ones, with some missing. There are some 2,000,000 clones in the sample; about 94% occur only once, and around 1.1% lies in the top ten. Germline-derived CDR1 and CDR2 are SGDLS and YYNGEE. This CDR3 contains 13 residues. V lost 1 base and J lost 2, with 5 bases in between. The chain joins TRBV9 to TRBJ2-3; unclear D gene. Specimen: naive CD8+ T cells sorted from blood. The receptor was isolated from a man younger than 35 in good health. The CDR3 reads CASSVLDTDTQYF. The CDR3 region has the DNA TGTGCCAGCAGCGTACTTGACACAGATACGCAGTATTTT.